What follows is one T cell receptor beta chain and its context. Its antigen is unknown. Qualities for individual bases were not recorded, and no much larger clone is one base off. V is pared back by 3 bases and J by 2 bases, with 7 bases lying between the germline termini. CDR1 and CDR2 were assigned from the germline V gene (reference sequence) as MNHNY and SVGAGI. CDR3 length: 13 amino acids, cysteine to phenylalanine. Only the CDR3 portion is preserved as DNA: 39 bases, with reading frame beginning at the first base. The data were taken from a study of cytomegalovirus exposure and HLA in healthy donors (dated by TCRdb to 2015 to 2018). Concerning the study at large: The roughly 670 repertoires of the first cohort and the 95 to 150 validation repertoires were produced on the same platform, according to a later analysis. The study aimed to test whether cataloging public T cell receptors could reveal signatures of past pathogen exposure. Along with the approximately 700-subject first cohort, a separate validation cohort of 120 different subjects was used. The study combined high-throughput TCR immunosequencing, statistical association of individual TCRs with disease status, and machine learning to predict cytomegalovirus infection status. The investigation overall reported the following: Most TCR sequences were observed very rarely across donors, whereas some public TCRs were present in many individuals. In the study, approximately 160 TCR beta chains were listed as associated with cytomegalovirus. The classifier was reported to diagnose cytomegalovirus status with high specificity and sensitivity in both the original cohort and the validation cohort. According to the authors, the approach could potentially be generalized to other disease states and immunological phenotypes. In vitro tests confirmed that a few of the cytomegalovirus-associated TCR beta chains recognize cytomegalovirus antigens. A later analysis had no HLA typing for the validation cohort, so co-occurrence there was scored across all 130 or so repertoires. In a later analysis, TCRs clustered in the first cohort were found to also tend to co-occur in the approximately 120 validation repertoires, with 94% of cluster scores above 0.

Libraries were constructed by the immunoSEQ multiplex PCR assay. For the original study's pipeline: To diagnose cytomegalovirus status from the catalog of TCR beta chain sequences, a statistical classification framework was built. The table was pulled from immuneACCESS by TCRdb, which kept in-frame rearrangements only. Such tables lose some clones; where checked, under half of the loss comes from unresolved V genes, and the rest has no known cause. The V and J calls and clone size are taken from that table; D and trimming were inferred from the DNA. Counted in this sample were 260,000 or so clones; around 87% of them appeared once. The ten biggest clones cover around 0.92% of the sample. Separate from the approximately 670-subject first cohort, the validation cohort of about 110 subjects was the group to which the donors belonged.

The origin of this receptor is a woman younger than 35 in good health and CMV-seronegative. The sample taken for sequencing was PBMCs. The chain was built from TRBV6-6 and TRBJ1-2; a confident D gene designation cannot be given. The CDR3 region reads CASSYERNYGYTF. In nucleotides, the sequence is TGTGCCAGCAGTTATGAGAGGAACTATGGCTACACCTTC.